This passage covers 28 T cell receptor beta chains from one sample sequenced in a study of blood T cell repertoires in COVID-19. Produced via immunoSEQ multiplex PCR; TCRdb's table is partial and in-frame only. This sample has approximately 350,000 clones, with 80% to 90% found just once. Source material: peripheral blood. The receptors derive from a woman in her sixties with COVID-19, enrolled during active disease.

The chain uses TRBV19 and TRBJ2-5; 8 nucleotides agree with TRBD1. This CDR3 is built from 12 residues. The J segment lost 4 bases and the V segment lost 6 bases, leaving 1 base of the junction unmatched. Germline V gene data show CDR1 as LNHDA and CDR2 as SQIVND (reference sequence). CDR3 protein: CASRTGAETQYF. CDR3 DNA sequence: TGTGCCAGTAGGACAGGGGCAGAGACCCAGTACTTC.

V gene TRBV27 combines with J gene TRBJ1-2, with TRBD1 matching over 11 bases. The CDR3 has 15 amino acids. The V gene's germline CDR1 is MNHEY and CDR2 SMNVEV (reference sequence). J was trimmed by 5 bases and V by 6 bases; bases with no gene match: 8. The CDR3 reads CASSRRTGGLYGYTF. DNA of the CDR3: TGTGCCAGCAGCCGAAGGACAGGGGGCTTGTATGGCTACACCTTC.

This chain connects TRBV2 to TRBJ1-1; possibly TRBD1 for D (5 bases). This CDR3 is built from 16 residues. Looked up from germline, CDR1 is SNHLY and CDR2 is FYNNEI. V was pared by 2 bases and J by 6 bases, with 19 bases between. The CDR3 here is CASSEYPGHRDSEAFF. In DNA form, the CDR3 reads TGTGCCAGCAGTGAATATCCCGGCCATAGGGACTCTGAAGCTTTCTTT.

This clone was recorded a few times. The chain couples TRBV9 to TRBJ1-3; D may be TRBD1 (6 bases). Germline V gives CDR1 SGDLS, CDR2 YYNGEE. Trimming stripped 0 bases from V and 0 bases from J, with 7 bases between. The length of the CDR3 is 15 residues. CDR3 in DNA: TGTGCCAGCAGCGTAGGAGGGGGCTCTGGAAACACCATATATTTT. Protein: CASSVGGGSGNTIYF.

CDR3 loop: CASSFGMSGNTIYF. The CDR3 DNA sequence: TGTGCCAGCAGCTTCGGGATGTCTGGAAACACCATATATTTT. This chain connects TRBV7-2 to TRBJ1-3; D not certain. V shed 3 bases and J shed 1 base, with 7 bases lying between them. In germline, CDR1 is SGHTA, CDR2 FQGNSA. The CDR3 is 14 amino acids.

J is TRBJ2-3 and V is TRBV7-3, with D perhaps TRBD1 (5 bases). V was clipped by 5 bases and J by 6 bases, with 21 bases between them. Germline lookup yields CDR1 SGHTA and CDR2 FQGTGA. This CDR3 is 16 amino acids long. CDR3: CASSPPGATVGDTQYF. The CDR3 nucleotides are TGTGCCAGCAGCCCTCCTGGGGCCACGGTGGGCGATACGCAGTATTTT.

The chain carries TRBV18 and TRBJ2-1; 9 bases map to TRBD2. V lost 5 bases and J lost 2; bases outside the gene matches: 10. The germline V gene has CDR1 KGHSH and CDR2 LQKENI. The CDR3 sequence is 17 residues long. For the CDR3, the DNA is TGTGCCAGCTCAGTCCTCAAGACTAGCGGAGCCTACAATGAGCAGTTCTTC. It encodes CASSVLKTSGAYNEQFF.

The chain uses TRBV5-1 and TRBJ1-1; 9 positions agree with TRBD1. Trimming removed 3 bases from V and 2 bases from J; junction bases left unmatched: 2. Germline V gene sequence: CDR1 SGHRS, CDR2 YFSETQ. This CDR3 comprises 14 residues. The DNA of the CDR3 is TGCGCCAGCAGCTCACAGGGGGCTAACACTGAAGCTTTCTTT. Protein sequence: CASSSQGANTEAFF. The variable domain in full, completed from reference TRBV5-1 and TRBJ1-1, reads KAGVTQTPRYLIKTRGQQVTLSCSPISGHRSVSWYQQTPGQGLQFLFEYFSETQRNKGNFPGRFSGRQFSNSRSEMNVSTLELGDSALYLCASSSQGANTEAFFGQGTRLTVV.

The rearrangement joins TRBV7-9 to TRBJ2-1; D may be TRBD1 (6 bases). Trimming cost V 5 bases and J 2 bases, with 13 bases left between them. There are 15 residues in the CDR3. Germline-derived CDR1 and CDR2 are SEHNR and FQNEAQ (reference sequence). The CDR3 DNA is TGTGCCAGCAGCCCAGGGGAGACAGCCTACAATGAGCAGTTCTTC. This codes for CASSPGETAYNEQFF.

On this clone: The same CDR3 arises from other DNA sequences in this sample as well. The chain recombines TRBV3-1 (or the pseudogene TRBV3-2) with TRBJ1-1; weak D call: TRBD1 (6 bases). V was shortened by 6 bases and J by 5 bases, with 13 bases between the two germline ends. CDR3 size: 13 residues. Germline V gene sequence: CDR1 LGHDT, CDR2 YNNKEL (reference sequence). CDR3 coding DNA: TGTGCCAGCAGTCCGAGGGGGGGAACTGAAGCTTTCTTT. The encoded protein is CASSPRGGTEAFF.

The V gene is TRBV6-1, the J gene TRBJ2-1; weak D call: TRBD2 (7 bases). This CDR3 is 17 amino acids long. Germline CDR1 and CDR2: MNHNS and SASEGT. Trimming shortened V by 1 base and J by 2 bases, and 15 bases separated the two germline ends. The DNA for the CDR3 is TGTGCCAGCAGTGAAGTCGGGGGCCGGGGGGCCTACAATGAGCAGTTCTTC. The encoded protein is CASSEVGGRGAYNEQFF.

V and J are TRBV5-4 and TRBJ1-1; the match to TRBD1 covers 8 bases. Germline-derived CDR1 and CDR2 are SGHNT and YYREEE (reference sequence). The CDR3 sequence is 15 residues long. V lost 5 bases, J lost 7 bases, and 13 bases stayed unmatched. DNA for the CDR3: TGTGCCAGCAGTTCTCCGTCAGGGGGCGTGAGTGAAGCTTTCTTT. Amino acid sequence: CASSSPSGGVSEAFF.

The gene calls are TRBV3-1 (or the pseudogene TRBV3-2) and TRBJ2-2; D gene uncertain. Germline lookup yields CDR1 LGHDT and CDR2 YNNKEL (reference sequence). The CDR3 covers 15 residues. V was pared by 4 bases and J by 4 bases, with 13 bases between. CDR3 loop: CASSPFRQVTGELFF. CDR3 coding DNA: TGTGCCAGCAGCCCCTTCCGGCAGGTCACCGGGGAGCTGTTTTTT.

The DNA of the CDR3 is TGTGCCAGCTCCCTTCAAGGACTAGCGGGGGGGTCAAGAGATACGCAGTATTTT. It specifies CASSLQGLAGGSRDTQYF. V gene TRBV18 combines with J gene TRBJ2-3, with 15 bases matching TRBD2. J was trimmed by 5 bases and V by 6 bases; bases with no gene match: 12. The CDR3 runs to 18 residues. The V gene's germline CDR1 is KGHSH and CDR2 LQKENI.

The gene calls are TRBV11-2 and TRBJ2-5; the match to TRBD1 covers 11 bases. J gave up 3 bases and V 5 bases, and 11 bases lay outside the gene matches. Germline assignment: CDR1 SGHAT and CDR2 FQNNGV. The CDR3 has 17 amino acids. CDR3 amino acids: CASSLVMGTGGKETQYF. In DNA form, the CDR3 reads TGTGCCAGCAGCCTCGTAATGGGGACAGGGGGGAAAGAGACCCAGTACTTC.

The rearrangement links TRBV7-2 to TRBJ2-4; 9 bases are a match to TRBD1. CDR3 length equals 14 residues. Germline assignment: CDR1 SGHTA and CDR2 FQGNSA. The V and J ends lost 5 bases and 6 bases, in that order; junction bases with no gene match: 5. CDR3 bases: TGTGCCAGCAGCCCTGGGACAGGGCCAAACATTCAGTACTTC. Translated, it gives CASSPGTGPNIQYF. Complete variable domain (other parts from reference TRBV7-2 and TRBJ2-4): GAGVSQSPSNKVTEKGKDVELRCDPISGHTALYWYRQSLGQGLEFLIYFQGNSAPDKSGLPSDRFSAERTGGSVSTLTIQRTQQEDSAVYLCASSPGTGPNIQYFGAGTRLSVL.

The chain is built from TRBV10-1 and TRBJ2-7; D is undetermined. The germline gives CDR1 WNHNN, CDR2 SYGVQD (reference sequence). Trimming pared 3 bases from V and 7 bases from J, leaving 16 bases between. This CDR3 is built from 14 residues. This CDR3 is CASSEQGSHGEQYF. The DNA for the CDR3 is TGCGCCAGCAGTGAACAAGGTTCCCACGGGGAGCAGTACTTC.

This clone was counted only a few times. At the DNA level, this CDR3 is encoded by other sequences in the same sample as well. The rearrangement joins TRBV6-5 to TRBJ2-7, with 8 nucleotides matching TRBD2. CDR1 and CDR2 from the germline V gene are MNHEY and SVGAGI. There are 14 residues in the CDR3. The V segment lost 6 bases and the J segment 6 bases; nucleotides outside the gene matches: 10. CDR3 DNA sequence: TGTGCCAGCAGAACCTCGGGAGGGGCCGGCGAGCAGTACTTC. Protein: CASRTSGGAGEQYF.

The chain is built from TRBV11-2 and TRBJ2-1, with 7 bases fitting TRBD2. The CDR3 has 15 amino acids. V dropped 1 base and J dropped 4; count of bases not matched to a gene: 4. Germline CDR1 is SGHAT and CDR2 is FQNNGV. The CDR3 sequence: CASSLAGGVYNEQFF. The CDR3 DNA sequence: TGTGCCAGCAGCTTAGCGGGGGGAGTATACAATGAGCAGTTCTTC.

This chain uses TRBV7-9 with TRBJ2-7; D is unresolved. V lost 3 bases and J lost 2, with 5 bases in between. The CDR3 length is 12 residues. Germline assignment: CDR1 SEHNR and CDR2 FQNEAQ (reference sequence). The CDR3 here is CASSFSTYEQYF. The CDR3 DNA follows: TGTGCCAGCAGCTTCTCTACCTACGAGCAGTACTTC. The whole variable domain, remainder taken from reference TRBV7-9 and TRBJ2-7, is DTGVSQNPRHKITKRGQNVTFRCDPISEHNRLYWYRQTLGQGPEFLTYFQNEAQLEKSRLLSDRFSAERPKGSFSTLEIQRTEQGDSAMYLCASSFSTYEQYFGPGTRLTVT.

This clone was picked up one time. The chain combines TRBV9 with TRBJ2-2; D may be TRBD1 (6 bases). With 3 bases removed from V and 5 bases from J, the gap between germline ends came to 11 bases. The CDR3 sequence is 14 residues long. Germline CDR1 is SGDLS and CDR2 is YYNGEE. CDR3 loop: CASSGTALTGELFF. CDR3 nucleotide sequence: TGTGCCAGCAGCGGGACAGCCTTAACCGGGGAGCTGTTTTTT.

V gene TRBV7-9 combines with J gene TRBJ2-3, with TRBD1 matching over 8 bases. Per germline, CDR1 SEHNR and CDR2 FQNEAQ (reference sequence). The CDR3 loop spans 15 amino acids. V lost 5 bases to trimming and J lost 1 base; unmatched junction nucleotides: 5. This chain's CDR3 is CASSPGTGRTDTQYF. CDR3 bases: TGTGCCAGCAGCCCCGGGACAGGACGCACAGATACGCAGTATTTT. The full variable domain, rest sourced from reference TRBV7-9 and TRBJ2-3, is DTGVSQNPRHKITKRGQNVTFRCDPISEHNRLYWYRQTLGQGPEFLTYFQNEAQLEKSRLLSDRFSAERPKGSFSTLEIQRTEQGDSAMYLCASSPGTGRTDTQYFGPGTRLTVL.

V gene TRBV3-1 (or the pseudogene TRBV3-2) combines with J gene TRBJ2-5, with 8 bases identical to TRBD2. Germline CDR1 reads LGHDT; CDR2 reads YNNKEL (reference sequence). CDR3 length: 16 residues. V lost 4 bases and J lost 4; bases outside the gene matches: 11. The CDR3 sequence is CASSLGGAGVGETQYF. DNA for the CDR3: TGTGCCAGCAGCCTGGGTGGAGCGGGGGTGGGAGAGACCCAGTACTTC.

J is TRBJ2-7 and V is TRBV29-1; 7 bases are a match to TRBD1. V gave up 6 bases and J gave up 7 bases; unmatched junction bases: 9. There are 12 residues in the CDR3. Germline values: CDR1 SQVTM, CDR2 ANQGSEA. The CDR3 DNA sequence: TGCAGCGTCCGGACAGGATTGGGAGAGCAGTACTTC. Translating it yields CSVRTGLGEQYF.

This chain links TRBV14 with TRBJ1-4; D is undetermined. Trimming left V 1 base short and J 5 bases short, with 8 bases between. Per the germline V gene, CDR1 is SGHDN and CDR2 is FVKESK. This CDR3 comprises 14 residues. CDR3 nucleotide sequence: TGTGCCAGCAGCCAAGTGGGAGTGAATGAAAAACTGTTTTTT. Its translation is CASSQVGVNEKLFF.

The chain recombines TRBV6-4 with TRBJ1-2; 10 nucleotides match TRBD1. V trimming: 3 bases; J trimming: 5 bases; junction bases outside the gene matches: 6. This CDR3 spans 15 amino acids. The V gene's germline CDR1 is MRHNA and CDR2 SNTAGT. In DNA form, the CDR3 reads TGTGCCAGCAGTGATCGGGACAGGGGCGGATATGGCTACACCTTC. Its translation: CASSDRDRGGYGYTF.

V gene TRBV6-5 combines with J gene TRBJ2-5; 11 positions match TRBD2. V lost 8 bases to trimming and J lost 0 bases; unmatched junction nucleotides: 5. Germline CDR1 reads MNHEY; CDR2 reads SVGAGI. The CDR3 covers 15 residues. CDR3 loop: CASGILAGDQETQYF. The CDR3 DNA follows: TGTGCCAGCGGTATACTAGCGGGGGACCAAGAGACCCAGTACTTC.

This clone has a handful of counts. The CDR3 nucleotides read TGTGCCAGCAGTTTACGTGGGTTTGCGGGACAGGGGGGGTATGGCTACACCTTC. It translates to CASSLRGFAGQGGYGYTF. The chain couples TRBV27 to TRBJ1-2; 11 bases agree with TRBD1. V shed 2 bases, J shed 5 bases, and the junction held 13 bases outside the gene matches. The CDR3 is 18 amino acids. Germline V CDR1 and CDR2: MNHEY, SMNVEV (reference sequence).